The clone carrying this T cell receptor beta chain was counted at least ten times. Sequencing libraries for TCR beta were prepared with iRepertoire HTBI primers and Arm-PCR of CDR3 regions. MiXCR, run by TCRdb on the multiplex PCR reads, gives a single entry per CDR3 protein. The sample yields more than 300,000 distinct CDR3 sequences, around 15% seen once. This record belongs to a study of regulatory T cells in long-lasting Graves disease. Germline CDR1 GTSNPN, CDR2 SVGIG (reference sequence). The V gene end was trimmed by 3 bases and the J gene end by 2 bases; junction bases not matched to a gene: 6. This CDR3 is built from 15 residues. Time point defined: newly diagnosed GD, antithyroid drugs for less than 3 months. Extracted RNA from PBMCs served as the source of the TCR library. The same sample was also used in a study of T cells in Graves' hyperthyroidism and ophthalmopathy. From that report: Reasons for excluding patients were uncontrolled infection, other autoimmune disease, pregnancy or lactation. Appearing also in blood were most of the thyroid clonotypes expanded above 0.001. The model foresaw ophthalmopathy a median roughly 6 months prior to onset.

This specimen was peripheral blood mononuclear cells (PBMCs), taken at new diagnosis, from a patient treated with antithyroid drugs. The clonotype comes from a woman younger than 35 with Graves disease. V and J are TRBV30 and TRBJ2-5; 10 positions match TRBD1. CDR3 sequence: CAWRKGQGVQETQYF. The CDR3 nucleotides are TGTGCCTGGAGAAAAGGACAGGGGGTTCAAGAGACCCAGTACTTC.